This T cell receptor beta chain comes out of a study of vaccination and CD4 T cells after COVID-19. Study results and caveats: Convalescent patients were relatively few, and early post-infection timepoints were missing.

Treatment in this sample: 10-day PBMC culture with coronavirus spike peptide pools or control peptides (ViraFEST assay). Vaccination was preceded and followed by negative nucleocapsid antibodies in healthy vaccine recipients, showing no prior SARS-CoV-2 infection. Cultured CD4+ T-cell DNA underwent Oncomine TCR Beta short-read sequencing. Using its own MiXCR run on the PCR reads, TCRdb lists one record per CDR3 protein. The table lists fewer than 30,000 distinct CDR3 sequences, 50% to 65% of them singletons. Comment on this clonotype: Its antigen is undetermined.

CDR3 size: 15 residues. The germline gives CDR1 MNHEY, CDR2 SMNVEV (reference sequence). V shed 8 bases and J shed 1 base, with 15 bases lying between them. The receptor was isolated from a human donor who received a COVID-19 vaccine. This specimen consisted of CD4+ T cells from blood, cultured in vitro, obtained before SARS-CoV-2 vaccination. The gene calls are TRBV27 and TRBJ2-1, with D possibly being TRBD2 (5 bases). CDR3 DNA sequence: TGTGCCAGCCGACCCGGGGTGGGGTCCTACAATGAGCAGTTCTTC. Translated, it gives CASRPGVGSYNEQFF.